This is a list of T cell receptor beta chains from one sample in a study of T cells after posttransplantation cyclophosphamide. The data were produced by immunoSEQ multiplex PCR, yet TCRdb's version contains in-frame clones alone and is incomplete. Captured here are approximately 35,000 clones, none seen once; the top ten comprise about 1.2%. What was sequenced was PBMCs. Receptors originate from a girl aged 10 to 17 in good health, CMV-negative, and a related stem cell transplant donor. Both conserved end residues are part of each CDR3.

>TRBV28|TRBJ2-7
CASSFSQTYEQYF
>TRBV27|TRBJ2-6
CASSFQPGMGSGANVLTF
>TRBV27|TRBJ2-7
CASSFRTGGTYEQYF
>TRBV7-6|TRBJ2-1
CASSLAEGVSYNEQFF
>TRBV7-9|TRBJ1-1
CASSSTGLMNTEAFF
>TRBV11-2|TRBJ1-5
CASSPDRDLTQPQHF
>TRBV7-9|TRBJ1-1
CASSRGGTEAFF
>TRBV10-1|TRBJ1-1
CASRQGMNTEAFF
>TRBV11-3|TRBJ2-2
CASRTANTGELFF
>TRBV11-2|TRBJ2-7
CASSLYRDGGYEQYF
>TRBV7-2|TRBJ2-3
CASSSGTGGSYTQYF
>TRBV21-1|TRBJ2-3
CASSETVGDTQYF
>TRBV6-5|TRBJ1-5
CASSYNQFDQPQHF
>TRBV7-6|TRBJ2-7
CASSSNTGTGGYEQYF
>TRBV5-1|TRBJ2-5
CASSPGQGVAETQYF
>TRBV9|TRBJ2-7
CASSPRQGRASEQYF
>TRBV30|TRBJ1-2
CAWSANRVNYGYTF
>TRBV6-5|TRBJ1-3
CASRPPWSSGNTIYF
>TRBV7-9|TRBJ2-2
CASSSSGGNTGELFF
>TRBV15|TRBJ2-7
CATSRDDAQRGGRTEQYF
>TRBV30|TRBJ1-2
CAWSVSDGGKTF
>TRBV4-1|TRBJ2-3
CASSQVYRVGGEADTQYF
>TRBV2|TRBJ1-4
CASTSQTGFTVVGEKLFF
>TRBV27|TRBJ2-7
CASSLRPQALEQYF
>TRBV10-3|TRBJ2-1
CAISESNGGSYNEQFF
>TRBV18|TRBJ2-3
CASSPGLAGDVDTQYF
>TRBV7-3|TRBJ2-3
CASSLVGTDTQYF
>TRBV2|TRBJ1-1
CASRRLLTGNTEAFF
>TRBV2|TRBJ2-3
CASSETPALVGTDTQYF
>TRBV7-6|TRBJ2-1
CASSLGGGGSSYNEQFF
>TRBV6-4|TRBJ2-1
CASSEGTGGNEQFF
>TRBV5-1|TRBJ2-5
CASSPGLAYQETQYF
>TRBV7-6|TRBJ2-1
CASSLLAGGAPSYNEQFF
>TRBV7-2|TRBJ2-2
CASSRPSGTTGELFF
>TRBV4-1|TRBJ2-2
CASSQESNTGELFF
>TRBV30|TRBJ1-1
CAWSVPWGHRTEAFF
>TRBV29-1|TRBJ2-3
CSARQGTDTQYF
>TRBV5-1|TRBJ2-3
CASSLEGSTSTDTQYF
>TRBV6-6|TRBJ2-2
CASSPQGGGFGGELFF
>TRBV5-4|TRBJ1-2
CASSLVAGSGRDGYTF
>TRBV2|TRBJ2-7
CASSEAMTGSYEQYF
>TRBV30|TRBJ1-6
CAWSGGLQVSPLHF